This T cell receptor (beta chain) stems from a study of high-grade serous ovarian cancer treatment subgroups. Study-level information: Mean per sample: about 15,000 reads, around 7,300 unique TCR beta rearrangements.

Tumor samples were obtained before definitive surgery or chemotherapy. Germline values: CDR1 KGHSH, CDR2 LQKENI. The CDR3 contains 13 residues. V lost 2 bases to trimming and J lost 0 bases, with 4 bases between them. Libraries were prepared by immunoSEQ multiplex PCR; TCRdb keeps only in-frame clonotypes and omits some of them. This table has about 6,800 clones, around 79% appearing once. Sequenced input: tumor tissue. The V and J genes are TRBV18 and TRBJ2-5; D gene uncertain. This clonotype originated in a human donor with high-grade serous ovarian cancer. The CDR3 spells CASSPGNQETQYF. The CDR3 DNA reads as TGTGCCAGCTCACCAGGGAACCAAGAGACCCAGTACTTC.